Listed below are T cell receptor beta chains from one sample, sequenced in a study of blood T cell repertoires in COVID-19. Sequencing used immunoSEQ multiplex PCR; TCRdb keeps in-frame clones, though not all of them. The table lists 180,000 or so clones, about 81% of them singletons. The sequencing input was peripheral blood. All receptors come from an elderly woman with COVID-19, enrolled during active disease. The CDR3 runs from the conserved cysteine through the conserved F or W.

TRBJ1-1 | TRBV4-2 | CASSQVGQGDTEAFF
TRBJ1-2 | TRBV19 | CASSNLGQGQNGYTF
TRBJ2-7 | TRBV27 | CASSRQGGSSYEQYF
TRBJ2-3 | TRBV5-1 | CASSLAPAGTTDTQYF
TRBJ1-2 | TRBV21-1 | CASSKIVSSGYGYTF
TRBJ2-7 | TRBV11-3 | CASSPAGTGVTEQYF
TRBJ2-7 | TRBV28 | CASSVGTSGSEQYF
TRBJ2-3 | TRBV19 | CASSPPVPYRDTQYF
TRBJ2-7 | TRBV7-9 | CASSTWDRSYEQYF
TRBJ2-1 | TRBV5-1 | CASSLGAGGDNEQFF
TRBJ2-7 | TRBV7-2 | CASSFASAGGEQYF
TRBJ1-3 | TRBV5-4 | CASSRRGTSGNTIYF
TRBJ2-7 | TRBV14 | CASSQGPMEGYEQYF
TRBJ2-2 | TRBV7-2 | CASSLSGTGELFF
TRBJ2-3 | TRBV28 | CASSLGGGVTDTQYF
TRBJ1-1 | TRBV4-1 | CASSQVGRETLLAFF
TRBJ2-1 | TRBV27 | CASSPYLAGVHEQFF
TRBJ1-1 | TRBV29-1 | CSVSQTGITEAFF
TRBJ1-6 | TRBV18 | CASSPSRGGINSPLHF
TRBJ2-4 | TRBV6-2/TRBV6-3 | CASSLAGRYIQYF
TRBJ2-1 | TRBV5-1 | CASSPAVLLAVEESEQFF
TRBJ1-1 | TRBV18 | CASSGQENTEAFF
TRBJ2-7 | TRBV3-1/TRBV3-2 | CASSLLTGTVTYEQYF
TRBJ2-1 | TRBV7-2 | CASSLSAYNEQFF
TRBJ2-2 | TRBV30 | CAWDRTSGANTGELFF
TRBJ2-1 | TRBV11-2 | CASSLGNSVVEQFF
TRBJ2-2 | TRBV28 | CASTTQRGGNTGELFF
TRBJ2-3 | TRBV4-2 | CASSQGLAPDTQYF
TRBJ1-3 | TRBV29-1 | CSVTGGGNTIYF
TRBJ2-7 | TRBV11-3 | CASSLDRTGVYEQYF
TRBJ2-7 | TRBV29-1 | CSVRPGQAYEQYF
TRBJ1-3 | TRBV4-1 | CASRPTGDPGNTIYF
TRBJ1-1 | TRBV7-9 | CASSFQGANTEAFF
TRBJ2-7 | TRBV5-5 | CASSLGIGLAGYEQYF
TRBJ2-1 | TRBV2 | CASRGISWGLNEQFF
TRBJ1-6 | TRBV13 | CASSSTRRNSPLHF
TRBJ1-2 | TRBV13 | CASTRRDLLYGYTF
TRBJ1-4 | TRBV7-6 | CASSAGQGYEKLFF
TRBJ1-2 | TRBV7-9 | CASSSIRDPYGYTF
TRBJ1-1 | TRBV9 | CASSRTPDGGNTEAFF
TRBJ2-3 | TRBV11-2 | CASSQNGDRGWTDTQYF
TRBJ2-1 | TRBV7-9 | CASSLLAGGPNEQFF
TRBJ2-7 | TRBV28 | CASSPGGAEQYF
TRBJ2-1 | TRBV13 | CASSLGSRGGLFEQFF
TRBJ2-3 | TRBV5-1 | CASSLDVSGGAAYF
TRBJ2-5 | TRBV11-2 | CASSSDLAGGEETQYF
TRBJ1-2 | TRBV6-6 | CASSYRGRRSDGYTF
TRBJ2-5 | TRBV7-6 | CASSWGLAGGGWETQYF
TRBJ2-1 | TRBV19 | CASSITSGASNEQFF
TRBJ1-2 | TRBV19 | CASSMGGYGYTF
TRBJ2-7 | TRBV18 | CASSPPDSFYEQYF